This T cell receptor (beta chain) was found in a study of CD8+CD57+ T cells in acquired aplastic anemia. Across the whole study: Researchers reported that healthy donors averaged about 10.8 million reads for CD4+ cells. The study's findings and limits: No significant difference in CD8+ Simpson's diversity was found between patients and controls.

This clonotype came up many times. Its antigen is unknown. The CDR3 consists of 12 residues. V lost 2 bases and J 4 bases, leaving 7 bases between the germline ends. Germline CDR1 and CDR2: SQVTM and ANQGSEA. Researchers used genomic DNA as the template to profile TCR beta VDJ and CDR3. TCRdb reanalysed the reads using MiXCR and keeps one entry per CDR3 protein. The table shows 100,000 to 150,000 distinct CDR3 sequences, with around 48% occurring only once. The sample consisted of sorted CD4+, CD8+, or CD8+CD57+ T cells (not recorded which) from PBMCs. The genes are TRBV29-1 and TRBJ2-3, with no clear D. The sequence was collected from a human donor in good health, serving as a control. CDR3 DNA sequence: TGCAGCGTTGAAAAGTCCTCAGATACGCAGTATTTT. Encoded protein: CSVEKSSDTQYF.